This TCR beta chain was obtained from a study of blood T cell repertoires in COVID-19. Generated by immunoSEQ multiplex PCR, the TCRdb table keeps only in-frame clones and is missing some. The sample carries 75,000 to 100,000 clones, roughly 87% recorded once. The CDR3 spans 14 residues. Trimming removed 3 bases from V and 6 bases from J, with 13 bases in between. The germline gives CDR1 LGHNA, CDR2 YSLEER. Input material: peripheral blood. The TCR sequence derives from a woman older than 75 with acute or convalescent COVID-19. The V call is TRBV4-3, the J call TRBJ2-3; TRBD2 might be the D (5 bases). The CDR3 DNA reads TGCGCCAGCAGCCAGGACTCATTCGGCGATACGCAGTATTTT. Protein product: CASSQDSFGDTQYF.